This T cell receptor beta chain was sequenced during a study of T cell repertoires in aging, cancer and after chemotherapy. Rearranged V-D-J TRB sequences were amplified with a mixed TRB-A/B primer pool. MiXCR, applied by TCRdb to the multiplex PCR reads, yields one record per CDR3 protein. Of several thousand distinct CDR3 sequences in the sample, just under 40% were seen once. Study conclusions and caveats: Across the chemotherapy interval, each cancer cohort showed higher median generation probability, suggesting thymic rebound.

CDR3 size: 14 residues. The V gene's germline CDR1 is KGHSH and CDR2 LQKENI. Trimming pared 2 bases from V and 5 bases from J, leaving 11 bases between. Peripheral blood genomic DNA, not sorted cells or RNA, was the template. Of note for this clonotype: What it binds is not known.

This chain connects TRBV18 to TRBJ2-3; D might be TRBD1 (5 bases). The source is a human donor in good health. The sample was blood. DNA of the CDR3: TGTGCCAGCTCACCAGTAGGGGCCCAAGATACGCAGTATTTT. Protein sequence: CASSPVGAQDTQYF.